These 24 T cell receptor beta chains originate from one sample sequenced in a study of T-cell memory formation after mild COVID-19. Via MiXCR, TCRdb re-called the 5' RACE reads, giving one row per CDR3 protein. The sample shows about 400,000 distinct CDR3 sequences, approximately 19% of them seen only once. Sequencing was performed on PBMCs or a T cell subset sorted from them (not recorded which). Receptors were obtained from a man in his late teens or twenties who had mild COVID-19 (a few samples of this study predate the infection). Cell type and time point are not known.

This clonotype was found a few times. The chain has TRBV20-1 and TRBJ1-3; D gene unclear. Germline CDR1 and CDR2: DFQATT and SNEGSKA (reference sequence). The V end was cut by 6 bases, the J end by 7 bases, with 10 bases between. The CDR3 contains 11 residues. The CDR3 DNA follows: TGCAGTGCCAGCCTGGAGAACACCATATATTTT. Its protein is CSASLENTIYF.

This clonotype has ten or more counts. The chain is built from TRBV11-2 and TRBJ2-3, with D perhaps TRBD1 or TRBD2 (5 bases each). This CDR3 has 16 residues. Germline V gene data show CDR1 as SGHAT and CDR2 as FQNNGV. The V end was cut by 1 base, the J end by 0 bases, with 11 bases between. CDR3 nucleotides: TGTGCCAGCAGCTTAGGGGGGTGGGGCAGCACAGATACGCAGTATTTT. Its protein product is CASSLGGWGSTDTQYF. Supplemented by reference TRBV11-2 and TRBJ2-3, the full variable domain reads EAGVAQSPRYKIIEKRQSVAFWCNPISGHATLYWYQQILGQGPKLLIQFQNNGVVDDSQLPKDRFSAERLKGVDSTLKIQPAKLEDSAVYLCASSLGGWGSTDTQYFGPGTRLTVL.

J is TRBJ2-2 and V is TRBV7-2, with a possible D match to TRBD2 (5 bases). The CDR3 has 12 residues. Looked up from germline, CDR1 is SGHTA and CDR2 is FQGNSA. The ends were cut back, 7 bases at V and 4 bases at J, with 7 bases in the middle. The chain's CDR3 is CASTGGTGELFF. The CDR3 bases are TGTGCCAGCACCGGAGGCACCGGGGAGCTGTTTTTT.

This clonotype came up a few times. The chain uses TRBV7-2 and TRBJ1-5, with a tentative D call TRBD1 (5 bases). Trimming removed 3 bases at V and 6 bases at J, with 18 bases between. CDR1 SGHTA and CDR2 FQGNSA come from the germline V gene. This CDR3 contains 16 residues. The CDR3 spells CASSLSLNRRGQPQHF. CDR3 DNA sequence: TGTGCCAGCAGCTTGTCCCTAAATAGAAGGGGTCAGCCCCAGCATTTT.

CDR3 region: CASRKRDTYSPLHF. The CDR3, as DNA: TGTGCCAGCAGAAAACGGGACACCTATTCACCCCTCCACTTT. This chain joins TRBV6-5 and TRBJ1-6, with D possibly TRBD1 on 6 matching bases. The ends were cut back, 6 bases at V and 8 bases at J, with 14 bases in the middle. In germline, CDR1 is MNHEY, CDR2 SVGAGI. The CDR3 runs 14 residues.

This clonotype has more than one count but fewer than ten. V usage is TRBV20-1 and J usage is TRBJ2-3, with 10 bases identical to TRBD2. V lost 4 bases and J lost 5; bases outside the gene matches: 0. Germline assignment: CDR1 DFQATT and CDR2 SNEGSKA (reference sequence). CDR3 length equals 12 residues. The CDR3 nucleotides are TGCAGTGCTACTAGCGGGGGAGATACGCAGTATTTT. This sequence encodes CSATSGGDTQYF.

This clonotype showed up just a few times. The chain carries TRBV20-1 and TRBJ2-5; 8 nucleotides agree with TRBD1. J gave up 5 bases and V 6 bases, and 8 bases lay outside the gene matches. CDR1 and CDR2 (germline): DFQATT, SNEGSKA (reference sequence). CDR3 length: 13 residues. The CDR3 DNA reads as TGCAGTGCGAGGGGCAGGGGGCACGAGACCCAGTACTTC. Encoded protein: CSARGRGHETQYF.

This chain joins TRBV7-9 and TRBJ1-5, with no clear D. V lost 5 bases, J lost 1 base, and 12 bases lay in between. Germline CDR1 is SEHNR and CDR2 is FQNEAQ (reference sequence). The CDR3 length is 15 residues. The CDR3 region has the DNA TGTGCCAGCAGCCCGATGGGAGCCAGCAATCAGCCCCAGCATTTT. It yields the protein CASSPMGASNQPQHF.

This clonotype was picked up a small number of times. This chain links TRBV11-2 with TRBJ1-2; 7 positions match TRBD1. Losses at the gene ends were 4 bases for V and 4 bases for J; bases not matched to a gene: 9. Germline V gene lookup returns CDR1 SGHAT and CDR2 FQNNGV. The length of the CDR3 is 15 residues. DNA of the CDR3: TGTGCCAGCAGCTCACATGACAGGGCTTCCTATGGCTACACCTTC. This translates into CASSSHDRASYGYTF.

The chain recombines TRBV12-3 or TRBV12-4 with TRBJ1-1; 7 nucleotides agree with TRBD1. This CDR3 region has 14 residues. The V gene end was trimmed by 5 bases and the J gene end by 4 bases; junction bases not matched to a gene: 7. For the CDR3, the DNA is TGTGCCAGCAGTCTGGAGGGACAGTTCACTGAAGCTTTCTTT. This gives the protein CASSLEGQFTEAFF.

V and J are TRBV7-9 and TRBJ2-3, with D maybe TRBD1 (5 bases). In germline, CDR1 is SEHNR, CDR2 FQNEAQ (reference sequence). CDR3 length: 15 residues. The V gene lost 1 base and the J gene lost 1 base, with 9 bases spanning the gap. CDR3 DNA: TGTGCCAGCAGCTTAGGGCAGGGCCGCACAGATACGCAGTATTTT. The encoded protein is CASSLGQGRTDTQYF.

Only a few counts were recorded for this clonotype. This chain joins TRBV5-1 and TRBJ1-2; 12 nucleotides match TRBD1. From germline, CDR1 is SGHRS and CDR2 YFSETQ. After removal of 0 bases from V and 9 bases from J, the junction contained 6 bases not matched to a gene. The length of the CDR3 is 15 residues. CDR3 sequence: CASSLEGTGGASYTF. CDR3 coding DNA: TGCGCCAGCAGCTTGGAAGGGACAGGGGGCGCCAGCTACACCTTC.

This clonotype was found a few times. The chain is built from TRBV29-1 and TRBJ2-2, with D possibly being TRBD1 (6 bases). CDR3 length: 14 amino acids. V was pared by 6 bases and J by 2 bases, with 13 bases between. Per the germline V gene, CDR1 is SQVTM and CDR2 is ANQGSEA. In nucleotides, the CDR3 is TGCAGCGTACACCGGGACACTAACACCGGGGAGCTGTTTTTT. Amino acid sequence: CSVHRDTNTGELFF.

This clonotype was found many times. The V call is TRBV6-5, the J call TRBJ2-5; 8 bases line up with TRBD2. This CDR3 region has 14 residues. The J segment lost 3 bases and the V segment lost 5 bases, leaving 5 bases of the junction unmatched. Germline CDR1 is MNHEY and CDR2 is SVGAGI. The CDR3 DNA reads TGTGCCAGCAGTCCTGCGGGGGGCAAAGAGACCCAGTACTTC. This encodes CASSPAGGKETQYF.

This clonotype was observed a few times. The chain combines TRBV9 with TRBJ2-7, with TRBD1 matching 11 bases. CDR3 size: 16 residues. V lost 3 bases and J lost 1; bases outside the gene matches: 6. Germline V gives CDR1 SGDLS, CDR2 YYNGEE. The chain's CDR3 is CASSEHGDRGSYEQYF. In DNA form, the CDR3 reads TGTGCCAGCAGCGAGCACGGGGACAGGGGGTCCTACGAGCAGTACTTC.

This clonotype was counted between two and nine times. This chain uses TRBV7-2 with TRBJ1-5, with a weak D call TRBD1 (5 bases). Germline CDR1 and CDR2: SGHTA and FQGNSA. V dropped 0 bases and J dropped 9 bases, with 15 bases sitting between them. This CDR3 is 15 amino acids long. The CDR3 reads CASSLADTLSGPQHF. The DNA of the CDR3 is TGTGCCAGCAGCTTAGCGGACACCTTAAGCGGGCCCCAGCATTTT.

The chain joins TRBV19 to TRBJ1-2; a weak D match, TRBD1 (6 bases). This CDR3 comprises 15 residues. Trimming left V 5 bases short and J 4 bases short, with 17 bases between. Germline CDR1 reads LNHDA; CDR2 reads SQIVND (reference sequence). The CDR3 loop is CASSALDSPIYGYTF. CDR3 nucleotide sequence: TGTGCCAGTAGTGCCCTGGACAGCCCAATCTATGGCTACACCTTC.

This clonotype was counted at least ten times. The rearrangement uses TRBV5-1 and TRBJ2-1; D gene ambiguous. Trimming took off 0 bases at V and 8 bases at J, with 24 bases between the two ends. CDR3 length: 18 residues. Germline lookup yields CDR1 SGHRS and CDR2 YFSETQ. CDR3 residues: CASSLDTGFGRVYDEQFF. The DNA of the CDR3 is TGCGCCAGCAGCTTGGATACTGGATTTGGCCGAGTGTACGATGAGCAGTTCTTC.

The CDR3 spells CATSDSLGQPMFF. The CDR3 DNA is TGTGCCACCAGTGATTCATTGGGACAGCCGATGTTTTTT. J is TRBJ2-2 and V is TRBV24-1; TRBD1 matches 7 bases. The CDR3 sequence is 13 residues long. Germline trimming cut 2 bases from V and 15 bases from J; bases unmatched to any gene: 8. Germline loops: CDR1 KGHDR, CDR2 SFDVKD.

This chain links TRBV12-3 or TRBV12-4 with TRBJ2-1, with 11 bases lining up with TRBD1. This CDR3 region has 16 residues. Losses at the gene ends were 5 bases for V and 6 bases for J; bases not matched to a gene: 9. The CDR3 here is CASSLLGQGAFNEQFF. CDR3 in DNA: TGTGCCAGCAGTCTATTAGGACAGGGGGCCTTCAATGAGCAGTTCTTC.

The V call is TRBV5-1, the J call TRBJ1-1; 9 nucleotides line up with TRBD1. This CDR3 comprises 13 residues. Trimming cost V 4 bases and J 7 bases; bases outside gene matches: 5. Germline CDR1 reads SGHRS; CDR2 reads YFSETQ. As DNA, the CDR3 is TGCGCCAGCAGCGTTGGACAGGGGTATGAAGCTTTCTTT. This translates into CASSVGQGYEAFF.

This clonotype was found a few times. DNA of the CDR3: TGTGCCAGCAGCACCTTATCCACGGATAACTATGGCTACACCTTC. Translation gives CASSTLSTDNYGYTF. The gene calls are TRBV11-2 and TRBJ1-2, with no clear D. The CDR3 contains 15 residues. Trimming removed 5 bases at V and 1 base at J, with 14 bases between. Germline CDR1 is SGHAT and CDR2 is FQNNGV.

This chain connects TRBV6-2 or TRBV6-3 to TRBJ1-5; D gene unclear. V gave up 4 bases and J gave up 5 bases, with 9 bases separating them. This CDR3 has 13 amino acids. Germline CDR1 reads MNHEY; CDR2 reads SVGEGT. In DNA, the CDR3 is TGTGCCAGCAGTTGGACGGAACATCAGCCCCAGCATTTT. Translation gives CASSWTEHQPQHF.

The chain uses TRBV12-3 or TRBV12-4 and TRBJ1-4; possibly TRBD1 for D (5 bases). V dropped 6 bases and J dropped 10 bases, with 18 bases sitting between them. The CDR3 covers 14 residues. The CDR3 protein is CASRPRDGGGKLFF. CDR3 DNA sequence: TGTGCCAGCAGGCCCAGGGACGGGGGGGGAAAACTGTTTTTT.